Following are 23 T cell receptor beta chains from one sample sequenced in a study of a mutant IDH1 vaccine in newly diagnosed glioma. Profiled with immunoSEQ multiplex PCR; TCRdb holds only in-frame clones, not every one. Here the sample spans 95,000 to 120,000 clones, 85% to 90% being singletons. The sample's time point: week 11, during vaccination. In the vaccine, a single dose held 300 ug of the mutant IDH1 20-mer peptide, along with topical imiquimod. These receptors' targets are unknown. The starting material was PBMCs, obtained from a glioma patient whose treatment included an IDH1 peptide vaccine. The receptors were sampled from a woman aged 45-60 years with glioma.

V usage is TRBV5-1 and J usage is TRBJ1-1, with D possibly being TRBD1 (5 bases). V was trimmed by 4 bases and J by 4 bases, leaving 14 bases between them. The CDR3 loop spans 14 amino acids. Per germline, CDR1 SGHRS and CDR2 YFSETQ. The CDR3 DNA is TGCGCCAGCAGCGTCCAGGGACCTGGCACTGAAGCTTTCTTT. Protein: CASSVQGPGTEAFF.

The J gene is TRBJ2-7, the V gene TRBV5-1; D unresolved. CDR1 is SGHRS, CDR2 YFSETQ, per germline. This CDR3 has 13 amino acids. V lost 4 bases to trimming and J lost 0 bases, with 8 bases between them. CDR3 sequence: CASSVSLSYEQYF. As DNA, the CDR3 is TGCGCCAGCAGCGTTAGCCTCTCCTACGAGCAGTACTTC.

The chain is built from TRBV5-4 and TRBJ2-5; possible D gene TRBD1, 6 bases. CDR1 is SGHNT and CDR2 is YYREEE in the germline V gene (reference sequence). Trimming pared 2 bases from V and 11 bases from J, leaving 13 bases between. This CDR3 has 12 amino acids. The CDR3 reads CASSFKDSEQYF. The CDR3 DNA sequence: TGTGCCAGCAGCTTTAAGGACAGTGAGCAGTACTTC.

The chain couples TRBV30 to TRBJ1-1, with 7 bases matching TRBD1. Unmatched junction bases numbered 8, after V lost 0 bases and J lost 1 base. The CDR3 totals 16 residues. Germline V lookup: CDR1 GTSNPN, CDR2 SVGIG (reference sequence). The CDR3, as DNA: TGTGCCTGGAGTGTCACAGGGGCAGAGGGGAACACTGAAGCTTTCTTT. Its protein product is CAWSVTGAEGNTEAFF.

The chain combines TRBV2 with TRBJ1-5; D not resolved. Trimming cost V 0 bases and J 0 bases, with 15 bases left between them. Germline V gene data show CDR1 as SNHLY and CDR2 as FYNNEI. This CDR3 comprises 18 residues. CDR3 region: CASSEALGWEISNQPQHF. The DNA of the CDR3 is TGTGCCAGCAGTGAAGCGCTGGGGTGGGAGATTAGCAATCAGCCCCAGCATTTT.

This clone was observed a single time. The chain links TRBV9 to TRBJ1-2; D not resolved. The V end lost 0 bases, the J end lost 7 bases, and 7 bases lay between the germline ends. The germline V gene encodes CDR1 SGDLS and CDR2 YYNGEE. The CDR3 length is 12 residues. This CDR3 is CASSVVEGGYTF. In DNA, the CDR3 is TGTGCCAGCAGCGTAGTGGAGGGTGGCTACACCTTC.

This clone turned up a few times. The chain links TRBV9 to TRBJ1-2, with unresolved D. CDR1 SGDLS and CDR2 YYNGEE come from the germline V gene. The CDR3 spans 10 residues. Trimming removed 5 bases at V and 6 bases at J, with 5 bases between. CDR3 amino acids: CASRRDGYTF. In DNA form, the CDR3 reads TGTGCCAGCAGAAGGGATGGCTACACCTTC.

The V call is TRBV27, the J call TRBJ2-7; D is uncertain. This CDR3 comprises 15 residues. V dropped 0 bases and J dropped 3 bases, with 12 bases sitting between them. Germline CDR1 reads MNHEY; CDR2 reads SMNVEV (reference sequence). CDR3 amino acids: CASSLSALPLYEQYF. The CDR3 DNA is TGTGCCAGCAGTTTATCGGCTCTGCCCCTCTACGAGCAGTACTTC.

The V gene is TRBV28, the J gene TRBJ2-7, with 15 bases identical to TRBD2. CDR1 and CDR2 from the germline V gene are MDHEN and SYDVKM. Losses at the gene ends were 2 bases for V and 3 bases for J; bases not matched to a gene: 5. The CDR3 contains 17 residues. CDR3 in amino acids: CASSLRGLAGGYYEQYF. The CDR3 nucleotides are TGTGCCAGCAGTTTACGCGGACTAGCGGGAGGGTACTACGAGCAGTACTTC. Together with reference TRBV28 and TRBJ2-7, the CDR3 gives the full variable domain: DVKVTQSSRYLVKRTGEKVFLECVQDMDHENMFWYRQDPGLGLRLIYFSYDVKMKEKGDIPEGYSVSREKKERFSLILESASTNQTSMYLCASSLRGLAGGYYEQYFGPGTRLTVT.

The chain recombines TRBV27 with TRBJ2-6; 8 bases line up with TRBD1. Germline CDR1 is MNHEY and CDR2 is SMNVEV (reference sequence). The trim removed 6 bases at V and 0 bases at J, leaving 7 bases unmatched. The CDR3 is 17 amino acids. Here the CDR3 DNA reads TGTGCCAGCAGACCTACAGGGGGTCGCTCTGGGGCCAACGTCCTGACTTTC. Amino acids: CASRPTGGRSGANVLTF.

The genes are TRBV12-5 and TRBJ2-1; 12 bases are shared with TRBD2. CDR3 size: 17 residues. J lost 6 bases, V lost 1 base, and 7 bases had no gene match. Germline-derived CDR1 and CDR2 are LGHNT and FRNRAP. The CDR3 sequence: CASGLASTSGRGNEQFF. As DNA, the CDR3 is TGTGCTAGTGGTTTGGCATCGACTAGCGGGAGAGGCAATGAGCAGTTCTTC.

This clone was seen only once. The chain uses TRBV7-9 and TRBJ1-2; a weak D match, TRBD1 (6 bases). CDR3 length: 13 residues. CDR1 and CDR2 from the germline V gene are SEHNR and FQNEAQ (reference sequence). The ends were cut back, 3 bases at V and 4 bases at J, with 9 bases in the middle. The CDR3 loop reads CASSLGRGYGYTF. The CDR3 DNA follows: TGTGCCAGCAGCTTGGGCAGGGGCTATGGCTACACCTTC. Based on the CDR3 plus reference TRBV7-9 and TRBJ1-2, the full variable domain is DTGVSQNPRHKITKRGQNVTFRCDPISEHNRLYWYRQTLGQGPEFLTYFQNEAQLEKSRLLSDRFSAERPKGSFSTLEIQRTEQGDSAMYLCASSLGRGYGYTFGSGTRLTVV.

J is TRBJ2-1 and V is TRBV27, with 7 bases identical to TRBD1. Unmatched junction bases numbered 8, after V lost 6 bases and J lost 9 bases. The CDR3 is 13 residues long. From germline, CDR1 is MNHEY and CDR2 SMNVEV (reference sequence). The CDR3 DNA reads as TGTGCCAGCAGCCCTAGGGACAGCCGTGAGCAGTTCTTC. Its translation is CASSPRDSREQFF.

This clone has only one observation. The J gene is TRBJ2-7, the V gene TRBV10-3; D call uncertain. The CDR3 sequence is 12 residues long. V was pared by 8 bases and J by 0 bases, with 8 bases between. Looked up from germline, CDR1 is ENHRY and CDR2 is SYGVKD. The CDR3 loop is CAIRTTSYEQYF. CDR3 in DNA: TGTGCCATCCGAACGACCTCCTACGAGCAGTACTTC.

V and J are TRBV9 and TRBJ2-1; 12 nucleotides line up with TRBD1. This CDR3 is built from 15 residues. J was trimmed by 9 bases and V by 0 bases; bases with no gene match: 4. From germline, CDR1 is SGDLS and CDR2 YYNGEE. The CDR3 loop reads CASSVGGQGASEQFF. CDR3 coding DNA: TGTGCCAGCAGCGTAGGGGGACAGGGGGCGAGTGAGCAGTTCTTC.

The chain uses TRBV2 and TRBJ1-1; weak D call: TRBD1 (5 bases). Deletions cut 2 bases from V and 5 bases from J, with 15 bases between. From germline, CDR1 is SNHLY and CDR2 FYNNEI. The CDR3 contains 15 residues. DNA of the CDR3: TGTGCCAGCAGTGAATTTCAGGGCCAAAGGACTGAAGCTTTCTTT. It is translated as CASSEFQGQRTEAFF.

The rearrangement joins TRBV6-5 to TRBJ2-2, with D hard to call. The germline V and J ends were trimmed by 0 bases and 6 bases, with 8 bases remaining between them. The CDR3 consists of 14 residues. Germline CDR1 is MNHEY and CDR2 is SVGAGI. In DNA, the CDR3 is TGTGCCAGCAGTTACTCGATCAGTGCCGGGGAGCTGTTTTTT. It translates to CASSYSISAGELFF.

CDR3 region: CSATTGGGADTQYF. The CDR3 DNA follows: TGCAGCGCTACGACCGGAGGGGGGGCAGATACGCAGTATTTT. This chain uses TRBV29-1 with TRBJ2-3, with D tentatively TRBD2 (7 bases). The CDR3 loop spans 14 amino acids. From germline, CDR1 is SQVTM and CDR2 ANQGSEA. V gave up 7 bases and J gave up 4 bases, with 18 bases separating them.

The sample holds a few counts of this clone. J is TRBJ1-2 and V is TRBV6-1, with unresolved D. Deletions cut 7 bases from V and 2 bases from J, with 17 bases between. Looked up from germline, CDR1 is MNHNS and CDR2 is SASEGT. This CDR3 contains 15 residues. In nucleotides, the CDR3 is TGTGCCAGCATTGGAGGTTTAGGTATCAACTATGGCTACACCTTC. Its protein product is CASIGGLGINYGYTF.

The chain recombines TRBV5-5 with TRBJ2-7, with 8 bases lining up with TRBD2. The CDR3 is 15 residues long. The V gene's germline CDR1 is SGHKS and CDR2 YYEKEE (reference sequence). Trimming cost V 4 bases and J 3 bases; bases outside gene matches: 9. CDR3 residues: CASSPTSGGIYEQYF. DNA for the CDR3: TGTGCCAGCAGCCCAACTAGCGGAGGGATCTACGAGCAGTACTTC.

The genes are TRBV5-6 and TRBJ2-7; 8 bases are shared with TRBD2. The CDR3 has 15 amino acids. Germline V CDR1 and CDR2: SGHDT, YYEEEE. V shed 4 bases, J shed 4 bases, and the junction held 10 bases outside the gene matches. The CDR3 reads CASSPLAGKGYEQYF. The CDR3 DNA is TGTGCCAGCAGCCCTCTAGCGGGCAAGGGTTACGAGCAGTACTTC. The whole variable domain, remainder taken from reference TRBV5-6 and TRBJ2-7, is DAGVTQSPTHLIKTRGQQVTLRCSPKSGHDTVSWYQQALGQGPQFIFQYYEEEERQRGNFPDRFSGHQFPNYSSELNVNALLLGDSALYLCASSPLAGKGYEQYFGPGTRLTVT.

V and J are TRBV10-1 and TRBJ2-2; D is possibly TRBD1 (6 bases). This CDR3 spans 14 amino acids. CDR1 is WNHNN, CDR2 SYGVQD, per germline (reference sequence). The ends were cut back, 3 bases at V and 7 bases at J, with 12 bases in the middle. The CDR3 reads CASSEGGVGGELFF. In DNA, the CDR3 is TGCGCCAGCAGTGAAGGGGGAGTGGGCGGGGAGCTGTTTTTT.

The chain recombines TRBV29-1 with TRBJ1-2, with a possible D match to TRBD1 (5 bases). Per the germline V gene, CDR1 is SQVTM and CDR2 is ANQGSEA. The CDR3 totals 13 residues. Deletions cut 2 bases from V and 4 bases from J, with 11 bases between. CDR3 region: CSVEKGFRYGYTF. CDR3 DNA sequence: TGCAGCGTTGAAAAGGGGTTCCGCTATGGCTACACCTTC.